Below, one TCR beta chain is given with its context. V lost 2 bases to trimming and J lost 7 bases; unmatched junction nucleotides: 14. The CDR3 length is 17 residues. From germline, CDR1 is SGDLS and CDR2 YYNGEE. This specimen comes from a study of graft-versus-host responses after intestinal transplantation. The overall study: Each of the recipients got a multivisceral, liver-intestinal, or isolated intestinal transplant.

Some clones are missing from TCRdb's copy, which holds only in-frame ones; the method was immunoSEQ multiplex PCR. The sample lists 77,000 or so clones, around 92% seen once, with roughly 0.66% in the top ten. This sequence was found in a human patient who received an intestinal transplant, so some T cells may come from the graft donor. This specimen was PBMCs, taken 98 days after intestinal transplantation. The chain couples TRBV9 to TRBJ2-1; 8 bases match TRBD2. The CDR3 here is CASSVQTMSGGRNEQFF. Written as DNA, the CDR3 is TGTGCCAGCAGCGTCCAGACGATGAGCGGCGGGAGGAATGAGCAGTTCTTC.